This passage covers 2 T cell receptor beta chains from one sample sequenced in a study of vaccination and CD4 T cells after COVID-19 (dated by TCRdb to the early 2020s). Antigens for these TCRs are unknown. The library was obtained by PCR. Sequenced on an Illumina iSeq 100. DNA from cultured CD4+ T cells was subjected to TCR sequencing with the Oncomine TCR Beta short-read assay at the Johns Hopkins FTIC core. TCRdb took the public reads, trimmed them with fastp at Q25, ran MiXCR for clone calling and kept in-frame beta chains. Merged by CDR3 protein, the rows form single entries marked with the most common genes and DNA. The sample contains under 15,000 distinct CDR3 sequences, around 60% of them found a single time. 13% to 15% of the sample belongs to the ten largest clones. The treatment or condition label for this specimen denotes: approximately nine-day PBMC culture with coronavirus spike peptide pools or control peptides (ViraFEST assay).

The sequencing input was CD4+ T cells from blood, cultured in vitro. Receptor source: a human donor who had recovered from COVID-19.

The rearrangement links TRBV7-9 to TRBJ1-3; maybe TRBD1 (5 bases). The CDR3 length is 15 residues. Germline V gene sequence: CDR1 SEHNR, CDR2 FQNEAQ (reference sequence). V was pared by 5 bases and J by 0 bases, with 11 bases between. The CDR3 protein is CASSPGTFSGNTIYF. The CDR3 DNA reads as TGTGCCAGCAGCCCTGGGACCTTCTCTGGAAACACCATATATTTT.

This chain joins TRBV6-2 or TRBV6-3 and TRBJ1-2; 10 bases fit TRBD1. Germline CDR1 reads MNHEY; CDR2 reads SVGEGT. The V gene end was trimmed by 6 bases and the J gene end by 5 bases; junction bases not matched to a gene: 9. The CDR3 loop spans 15 amino acids. The CDR3 loop reads CASSFGQGDEYGYTF. CDR3 in DNA: TGTGCCAGCAGCTTCGGACAGGGGGACGAGTATGGCTACACCTTC.